The clone carrying this T cell receptor (beta chain) has just a few counts. Its antigen remains unknown. This CDR3 comprises 15 residues. The V gene's germline CDR1 is MNHEY and CDR2 SVGAGI. V was clipped by 0 bases and J by 1 base, with 6 bases between them. cDNA reverse transcribed from extracted RNA served as the sequencing template. The data were produced by immunoSEQ multiplex PCR, yet TCRdb's version contains in-frame clones alone and is incomplete. This table holds some 130,000 clones, almost 50% found once. The data belong to a study of CD8+ T cells in alopecia areata. Overall study context: Those treated were given oral tofacitinib at 5 to 10 mg twice daily. Findings of the study overall: Against the mouse data, patients shared TCRs less clearly, possibly for HLA reasons. Sequencing of scalp samples also captures resident alphabeta T cells of normal skin.

Those with alopecia areata gave lesional scalp punch biopsies and peripheral blood. The starting material was CD8+ T cells sorted from blood, obtained at week 0. The receptor comes from a human donor with alopecia areata. V usage is TRBV6-5 and J usage is TRBJ2-2, with D perhaps TRBD1 (5 bases). Here the CDR3 DNA reads TGTGCCAGCAGTTACTCACAGGAGAACACCGGGGAGCTGTTTTTT. It encodes CASSYSQENTGELFF.